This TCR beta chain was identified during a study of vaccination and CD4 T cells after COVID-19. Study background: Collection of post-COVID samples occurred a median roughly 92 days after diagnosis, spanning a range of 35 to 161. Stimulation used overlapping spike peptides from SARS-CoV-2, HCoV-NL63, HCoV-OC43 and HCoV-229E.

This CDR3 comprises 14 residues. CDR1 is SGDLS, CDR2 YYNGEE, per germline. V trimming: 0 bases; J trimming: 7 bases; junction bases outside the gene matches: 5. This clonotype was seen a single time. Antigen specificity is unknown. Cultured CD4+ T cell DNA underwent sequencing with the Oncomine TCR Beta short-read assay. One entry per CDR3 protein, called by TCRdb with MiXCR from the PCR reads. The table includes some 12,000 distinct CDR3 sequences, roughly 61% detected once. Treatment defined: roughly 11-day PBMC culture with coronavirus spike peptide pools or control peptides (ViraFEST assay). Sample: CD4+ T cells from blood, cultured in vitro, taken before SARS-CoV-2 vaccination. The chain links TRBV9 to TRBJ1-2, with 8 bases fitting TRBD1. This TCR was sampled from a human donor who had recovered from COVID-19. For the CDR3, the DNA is TGTGCCAGCAGCGTAGTGGGACAGGTCCGTGGCTACACCTTC. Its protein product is CASSVVGQVRGYTF.